This passage covers 10 T cell receptor beta chains from one sample sequenced in a study of T cells in localized non-small cell lung cancer. Only in-frame clones appear in the TCRdb table, and some are missing; sequencing was by immunoSEQ multiplex PCR. The table shows 20,000 to 25,000 clones, with 85% to 90% occurring only once. Sequenced here: peripheral blood, sampled before any cancer treatment. These receptors were obtained from a male donor at least 60 years old with stage I lung adenocarcinoma.

The V call is TRBV7-6, the J call TRBJ1-2; 8 bases agree with TRBD1. Germline CDR1 and CDR2: SGHVS and FNYEAQ. The J segment lost 6 bases and the V segment lost 3 bases, leaving 12 bases of the junction unmatched. The CDR3 length is 16 residues. CDR3 protein: CASSLRGATGVDGYTF. The CDR3 DNA reads as TGTGCCAGCAGCTTGAGGGGTGCGACAGGGGTTGATGGCTACACCTTC.

The chain is built from TRBV28 and TRBJ2-2; TRBD2 matches 10 bases. V shed 7 bases and J 1 base; nucleotides not matched to a gene: 6. The germline CDR1 and CDR2 sequences are MDHEN and SYDVKM. This CDR3 contains 16 residues. CDR3 region: CASNPSGSGNTGELFF. The DNA for the CDR3 is TGTGCCAGCAATCCTAGCGGGAGTGGGAACACCGGGGAGCTGTTTTTT.

The V gene is TRBV15, the J gene TRBJ2-1; 8 bases fit TRBD1. The CDR3 runs to 18 residues. Germline assignment: CDR1 LNHNV and CDR2 YYDKDF (reference sequence). J gave up 3 bases and V 0 bases, and 10 bases lay outside the gene matches. The CDR3: CATSRDLVQGANYNEQFF. CDR3 in DNA: TGTGCCACCAGCAGAGATTTGGTGCAGGGGGCAAACTACAATGAGCAGTTCTTC.

This chain uses TRBV11-2 with TRBJ1-4; 7 nucleotides align to TRBD1. The germline CDR1 and CDR2 sequences are SGHAT and FQNNGV. CDR3 length: 14 residues. Losses at the gene ends were 3 bases for V and 8 bases for J; bases not matched to a gene: 6. CDR3 DNA sequence: TGTGCCAGCAGCTTGGGACAGCACCCGGAAAAACTGTTTTTT. Translating it yields CASSLGQHPEKLFF. Based on the CDR3 plus reference TRBV11-2 and TRBJ1-4, the full variable domain is EAGVAQSPRYKIIEKRQSVAFWCNPISGHATLYWYQQILGQGPKLLIQFQNNGVVDDSQLPKDRFSAERLKGVDSTLKIQPAKLEDSAVYLCASSLGQHPEKLFFGSGTQLSVL.

Details on this clone: Other DNA variants within this sample encode the same CDR3. The V gene is TRBV7-2, the J gene TRBJ1-4, with D perhaps matching TRBD1 (6 bases). Germline V gives CDR1 SGHTA, CDR2 FQGNSA. CDR3 length: 13 residues. V was clipped by 1 base and J by 6 bases, with 6 bases between them. CDR3 sequence: CASSLDRDEKLFF. CDR3 DNA: TGTGCCAGCAGCTTAGACAGGGATGAAAAACTGTTTTTT.

The sample holds one count of this clone. The CDR3 DNA is TGTGCCAGCAGCTTATCTGAGGGAGAGCAGTTCTTC. It specifies CASSLSEGEQFF. The chain uses TRBV7-9 and TRBJ2-1, with TRBD2 as a possible D gene (5 bases). Trimming left V 2 bases short and J 10 bases short, with 9 bases between. Germline V gives CDR1 SEHNR, CDR2 FQNEAQ (reference sequence). This CDR3 has 12 residues.

The chain carries TRBV7-2 and TRBJ1-2; TRBD1 agrees at 8 bases. Germline V gives CDR1 SGHTA, CDR2 FQGNSA. The CDR3 has 16 amino acids. V was clipped by 5 bases and J by 6 bases; unmatched bases: 14. CDR3 sequence: CASSPLATGGGNGYTF. Here the CDR3 DNA reads TGTGCCAGCAGCCCCCTCGCAACAGGGGGAGGAAATGGCTACACCTTC.

The rearrangement joins TRBV7-6 to TRBJ2-3; 9 bases line up with TRBD2. This CDR3 contains 18 residues. J was trimmed by 5 bases and V by 2 bases; bases with no gene match: 14. Germline V lookup: CDR1 SGHVS, CDR2 FNYEAQ. The CDR3: CASSLSRRGGLMRDTQYF. CDR3 bases: TGTGCCAGCAGCTTATCCCGGCGGGGGGGCCTTATGCGAGATACGCAGTATTTT.

CDR3: CASSLEPGLADPNEQFF. In DNA form, the CDR3 reads TGCGCCAGCAGCTTGGAGCCGGGACTAGCAGATCCCAATGAGCAGTTCTTC. V gene TRBV5-1 combines with J gene TRBJ2-1, with TRBD2 identical over 9 bases. With V trimmed by 0 bases and J by 6 bases, 10 bases remained unmatched. The CDR3 runs 17 residues. CDR1 is SGHRS, CDR2 YFSETQ, per germline.

V and J are TRBV19 and TRBJ1-5; D not resolved. CDR3 length equals 14 residues. V was trimmed by 3 bases and J by 2 bases, leaving 8 bases between them. Germline V gene data show CDR1 as LNHDA and CDR2 as SQIVND (reference sequence). CDR3 nucleotides: TGTGCCAGTAGTATGCAGGCTGGCAATCAGCCCCAGCATTTT. As protein: CASSMQAGNQPQHF. The variable domain in full, completed from reference TRBV19 and TRBJ1-5, reads DGGITQSPKYLFRKEGQNVTLSCEQNLNHDAMYWYRQDPGQGLRLIYYSQIVNDFQKGDIAEGYSVSREKKESFPLTVTSAQKNPTAFYLCASSMQAGNQPQHFGDGTRLSIL.